These T cell receptor beta chains were read from a single sample in a study of T cell repertoires in cytomegalovirus infection. TCRdb used MiXCR to reprocess the reads, holding one entry per CDR3 protein. The repertoire includes about 360,000 distinct CDR3 sequences, around a sixth of them detected once, and around 10% sits in the top ten. Source material: PBMCs. These receptors were taken from a human donor in good health (CMV status not recorded). Some clones in this sample may be carry-over from other donors' samples. Each CDR3 is given with its conserved first and last residue.

V	CDR3
TRBV5-1	CASSLEATWETQYF
TRBV10-3	CAISEARSGTTDTQYF
TRBV7-2	CASSPTLAGGTGELFF
TRBV6-1	CASSEQGALTEAFF
TRBV7-2	CASIADRRSEAFF
TRBV7-2	CACTSYGGTGELFF
TRBV7-2	CASSRLVRGQNSPLHF
TRBV25-1	CASSRQDAPWEQYF
TRBV5-1	CASGGTAGSLNEQFF
TRBV7-2	CASSLRGTAINEQFF
TRBV9	CASSGEDRVTDTQYF
TRBV14	CASSLPTTNEKLFF
TRBV20-1	CSARVRADSSYGYTF
TRBV12-3/TRBV12-4	CASRPTTGPIYGYTF
TRBV7-9	CASSLVDTTYEQYF
TRBV12-3/TRBV12-4	CASSIQGTKNIQYF
TRBV5-1	CASSSGLEGTQYF
TRBV7-2	CASSLVSGSGEQYF
TRBV18	CASSPPWTASGYTF
TRBV12-3/TRBV12-4	CASSPGWRSEQFF
TRBV11-1	CASSSRRGGQGYTF